The TCR beta chain under discussion was sequenced for a study of shared clonotypes between healthy human individuals. As for the study in general: Each donor had three CD4 naive, three CD4 memory, two CD8 naive and one CD8 memory plate.

CD8 cells regarded as naive lacked CD45RO, were positively chosen for CCR7, and omitted terminally differentiated effector memory CD45RA+ cells. Note on this clone: Antigen specificity is unknown.

Deep was the level used in running the assay. Generated by immunoSEQ multiplex PCR, the TCRdb table keeps only in-frame clones and is missing some. The data show roughly 890,000 clones, about 91% seen once. V lost 1 base, J lost 6 bases, and 5 bases stayed unmatched. The CDR3 contains 14 residues. CDR1 is LNHNV and CDR2 is YYDKDF in the germline V gene (reference sequence). Study observations and caveats: The naive CD4 repertoires of several donors were compared, and approximately 5.3% of clonotypes were shared. It was the non-shared clonotypes that had lower generation probabilities than clonotypes shared by all four donors.

The specimen was naive CD8+ T cells sorted from blood. V usage is TRBV15 and J usage is TRBJ2-7; 8 nucleotides line up with TRBD1. The TCR sequence derives from a man aged 30 to 45 in good health. The CDR3 is CATSRVDRAAEQYF. CDR3 bases: TGTGCCACCAGCAGAGTGGACAGGGCGGCCGAGCAGTACTTC.